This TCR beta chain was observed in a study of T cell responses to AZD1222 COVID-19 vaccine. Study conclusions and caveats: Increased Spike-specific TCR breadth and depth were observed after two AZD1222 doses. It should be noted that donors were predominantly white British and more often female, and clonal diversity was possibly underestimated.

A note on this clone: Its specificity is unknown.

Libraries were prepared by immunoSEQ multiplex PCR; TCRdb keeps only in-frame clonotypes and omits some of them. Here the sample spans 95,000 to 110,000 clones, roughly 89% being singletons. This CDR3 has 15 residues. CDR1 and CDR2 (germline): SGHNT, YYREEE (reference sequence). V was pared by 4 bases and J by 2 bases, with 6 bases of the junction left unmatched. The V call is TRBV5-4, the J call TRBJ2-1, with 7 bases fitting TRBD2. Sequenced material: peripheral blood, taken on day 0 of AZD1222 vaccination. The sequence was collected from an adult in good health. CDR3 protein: CASSNGGGAYNEQFF. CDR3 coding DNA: TGTGCCAGCAGCAATGGTGGGGGGGCCTACAATGAGCAGTTCTTC.